This T cell receptor beta chain is drawn from a study of technical replicates of blood from a few donors. The CDR3 contains 15 residues. Germline V gene data show CDR1 as MNHEY and CDR2 as SVGAGI. This clone was seen just once. The germline gene is not matched at one end of the junction; a read error may be the cause. TCRdb's copy holds only in-frame clones and misses some; the assay was immunoSEQ multiplex PCR. The sample includes tens of thousands of clones, 80% to 90% of them seen just once. Sequencing was performed on PBMCs. The V gene is TRBV6-5, the J gene TRBJ2-7, with D unresolved. This TCR derives from a human donor in good health. Some clones in this sample may be carry-over from other donors' samples. CDR3 bases: TGTGCCGGCAGTTACGGAGTGATCCGGGCCTACGAGCAGTACTTC. Its protein product is CAGSYGVIRAYEQYF.